This record concerns one T cell receptor (beta chain) sequence. Its antigen is currently unknown. Several immunoSEQ plates received, in even portions, the genomic DNA of each subset. Produced via immunoSEQ multiplex PCR; TCRdb's table is partial and in-frame only. The sample records about 1.5 million clones, nearly 99% being singletons. Germline V gene lookup returns CDR1 MNHEY and CDR2 SMNVEV (reference sequence). The CDR3 has 13 amino acids. The V end lost 5 bases, the J end lost 4 bases, and 12 bases lay between the germline ends. This specimen belongs to a study of shared clonotypes between healthy human individuals. Study-wide points: Unshared clonotypes carried lower generation probabilities than those common to all four donors. Relative to memory subsets, naive subsets generally showed larger estimated richness.

This clonotype was obtained from a man younger than 45 in good health. V gene TRBV27 combines with J gene TRBJ2-7, with D possibly being TRBD1 or TRBD2 (5 bases each). The sample taken for sequencing was naive CD4+ T cells sorted from blood. Described subset: CD45RA+ positively selected. The CDR3 sequence is CASSPIGAYEQYF. Here the CDR3 DNA reads TGTGCCAGCAGTCCGATCGGGGCTTACGAGCAGTACTTC.